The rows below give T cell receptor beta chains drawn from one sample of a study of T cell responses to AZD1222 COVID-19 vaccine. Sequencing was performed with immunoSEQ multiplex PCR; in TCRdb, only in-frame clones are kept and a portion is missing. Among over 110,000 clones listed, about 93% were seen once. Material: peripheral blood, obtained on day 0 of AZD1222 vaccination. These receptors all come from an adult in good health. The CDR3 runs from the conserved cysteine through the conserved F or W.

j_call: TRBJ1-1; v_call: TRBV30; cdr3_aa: CAWRLGGNTEAFF
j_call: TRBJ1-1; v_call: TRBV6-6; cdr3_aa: CASSPPRTIHTEAFF
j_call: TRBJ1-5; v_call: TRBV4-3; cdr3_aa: CASSYSEGAQPQHF
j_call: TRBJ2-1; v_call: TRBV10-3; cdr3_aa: CAIWAGTQYNEQFF
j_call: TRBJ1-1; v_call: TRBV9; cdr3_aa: CASSAKPGDTEAFF
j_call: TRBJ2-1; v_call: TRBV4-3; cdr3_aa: CASSHGGGEQFF
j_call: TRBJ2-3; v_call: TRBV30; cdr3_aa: CAWNKGALPNTQYF
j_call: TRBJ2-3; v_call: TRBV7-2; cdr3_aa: CASSQTSGSTDTQYF
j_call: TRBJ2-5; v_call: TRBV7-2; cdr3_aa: CASSRSQETQYF
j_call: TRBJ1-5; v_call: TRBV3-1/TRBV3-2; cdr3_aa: CASSQGAPRNQPQHF
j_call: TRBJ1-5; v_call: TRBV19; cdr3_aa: CASSIERVGQPQHF
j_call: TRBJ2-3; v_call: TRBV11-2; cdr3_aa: CASSLDSSQADTQYF
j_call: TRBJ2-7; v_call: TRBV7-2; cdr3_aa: CASSFSGNSYEQYF
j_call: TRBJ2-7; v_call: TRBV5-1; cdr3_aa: CASSLDGTLFDEQYF
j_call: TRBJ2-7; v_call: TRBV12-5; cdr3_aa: CASGPGSEQYF
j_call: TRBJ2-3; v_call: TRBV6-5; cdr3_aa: CASTPGTASTDTQYF